The entry below gives a single T cell receptor beta chain sequence along with its context. This clone was detected only a few times. The clone's antigen remains unknown. No quality values exist for individual bases; no much larger clone is one base distant. This entry belongs to a study of cytomegalovirus exposure and HLA in healthy donors (dated 2017 in TCRdb). Background on the whole study: In an earlier analysis of some 550 of the donors, 276 Gb of sequence data and 90 million to 120 million unique TCR beta sequences from about 190 million T cells were reported. Around 330 gigabases of sequencing data and around 80 million unique TCR sequences made up an early release that covered 500 to 700 HLA-typed donors. About 5 DR-DQ haplotypes were handled as single units for association and clustering, since linkage in the cohort was strong. Of the approximately 400 genotyped donors, approximately 80% fell in the genetic ancestry cluster associated with self-reported Caucasian donors. All discovery cohort repertoires had been generated on a single sequencing platform. Rather than drawing on any new phenotypic data, the later analysis identified candidate immune exposures from TCR beta sequences and the way those sequences occurred across donors. To predict cytomegalovirus infection status, the study combined high-throughput TCR immunosequencing, statistical association of individual TCRs with disease status, and machine learning. Donor age, sex, ethnicity and CMV serostatus were compiled alongside the repertoire data. The aim of the study was to test whether cataloging public T cell receptors could identify signatures of past pathogen exposure. In a later analysis, previously published TCR beta repertoires from 666 donors were re-analyzed and high-resolution HLA genotyping was added so that TCR occurrence patterns could be studied. In addition to the first cohort of 500 to 850 subjects, a separate validation cohort of over 90 different subjects was used. The number of donors typed differed by locus, with about 629-640 for A, B, C, DRB1 and DQB1, around 500 for DQA1, 600 to 610 for DPA1, and approximately 470 for DPB1. HLA typing covered class I and class II loci at four-digit resolution. The study used immunosequencing to profile the T cell repertoires of 600 to 850 subjects and linked those repertoires to cytomegalovirus serostatus. In an earlier analysis of 587 of the donors, high-throughput TCR beta sequencing was used to judge whether each TCR beta V gene segment behaved as functional or pseudogenic. Among roughly 370 genotyped donors of the cohort, an average of approximately 250,000 unique TCR beta nucleotide sequences were sequenced per donor, around a sixth of them non-productive. A later genetic analysis used genome-wide SNP genotypes for about 60% of the 666 donors, treating that subset as a discovery cohort.

The cysteine opens and the phenylalanine closes a CDR3 of 14 amino acids. Kept here is only the CDR3 DNA, which spans 42 bases and is read in frame from base 1. As encoded in the germline V gene, CDR1 is SGDLS while CDR2 is YYNGEE. The germline V end is reduced by 3 bases and the J end by 9 bases; junction bases left unmatched: 10. The cohort was made up of hundreds of healthy bone marrow donors. At the time of sampling, all cohort members were nominally healthy, though unrecorded immune exposures were likely present. The donor was CMV seropositive and belonged to the group of 250 to 300 seropositive cohort members. A peripheral blood sample was collected from each donor, and TCR beta sequencing was performed on peripheral blood mononuclear cells. Genomic DNA was extracted from the blood cell samples with the Qiagen DNeasy Blood Extraction Kit. Overall study results and their limits: Assigning TCR associations to individual alleles was difficult when HLA alleles, especially DR and DQ, strongly co-occurred. According to a later analysis, TCR association rates differed among HLA loci, with DRB1 alleles showing the most associated TCRs and HLA-C alleles showing the fewest. For the cohort, immune exposure information was limited to CMV serostatus. In an earlier analysis of approximately 600 of the donors, most TCR beta V segments were observed in productive rearrangements about 87% or about 30% of the time, broadly matching IMGT annotations. A total of around 150 TCR beta chains were listed by the study as associated with cytomegalovirus. According to a later analysis, most CMV-associated TCR beta chains appeared to be HLA-restricted, and the HLA associations seemed to be driven largely by CMV exposure. According to the authors, the approach could potentially be generalized to other disease states and immunological phenotypes. In a later genetic analysis, a missense DCLRE1C variant was associated with V-gene and J-gene trimming of TCR beta chains, and the association was replicated in an independent cohort. According to a later genetic analysis, donors in an Asian-associated ancestry cluster had fewer N-insertions in productive TCRs than the approximately 650-donor mean. In both the original and validation cohorts, the classifier was reported to diagnose cytomegalovirus status with high specificity and sensitivity. Correlated functional status among segregating V segments might be attributable to linkage disequilibrium, but an unknown experimental factor could not be ruled out. Three of the identified cytomegalovirus-associated TCR beta chains were confirmed in vitro to be specific for cytomegalovirus antigens. The earlier analysis of approximately 560 of the donors excluded 15 to 20 rarely observed V segments, including chromosome 9 orphons, because counts were too low. A further reported finding was that TCR beta sequences accurately predicted the HLA-A and HLA-B alleles for most subjects in the first cohort. According to a later analysis, parvovirus B19, influenza, CMV and Epstein-Barr virus appeared linked to several top co-occurrence clusters. Most TCR sequences were seen in very few donors, while some public TCRs were found in many individuals. In a later analysis, HLA-associated TCR beta chains showed more clonal expansion and lower generation probabilities than non-associated chains that were equally common. Roughly uniform sequencing depth across donors was assumed in presence/absence analyses, although this assumption may not hold. HLA typing was unavailable for some donors at each locus, so association tests used only the typed subset. In this cohort, only TCR beta chains were sequenced, and detectable features were limited by the absence of alpha or paired-chain data. Some IMGT-functional V segments, including TRBV6-2 and TRBV6-3, could not be distinguished by the 87-base-pair reads and were therefore excluded. A later analysis associated about 17,000 TCR beta sequences with specific HLA alleles at a false discovery rate of 0.05. A group of highly shared sequence variants was considered likely to be a technical artifact of the sequencing pipeline.

The library was obtained by the immunoSEQ multiplex PCR assay. The multiplex PCR relied on a mix of 60 forward primers for TCR Vbeta segments and 13 reverse primers for TCR Jbeta segments. The CDR3 region of rearranged TCR beta genes was amplified from genomic DNA with a multiplex PCR assay. The amplified TCR beta libraries were sequenced on the Illumina HiSeq System as 87-base-pair reads. In the original analysis: A later analysis counted about 80 million unique TCR beta chains across the approximately 700 repertoires, and about 10 million of these chains were shared by at least two donors. To remove PCR and sequencing errors, raw reads were error-corrected and collapsed into unique sequences using a nearest-neighbor algorithm that merged closely related sequences. Alignment of CDR3 sequences to IMGT reference sequences was used to assign V, D and J gene segments. For a sequence to be retained, at least a six-nucleotide match to both a V gene segment and a J gene segment was required. Rearrangements were classified as productive when the CDR3 lacked stop codons and remained in frame with V and J, and all other rearrangements were classified as non-productive. CDR3 was defined by IMGT convention, running from the second conserved V-encoded cysteine to the conserved J-encoded phenylalanine. In an earlier analysis of around 600 of the donors, sequences lacking an unambiguous match to a single V gene segment were excluded. An earlier analysis of fewer than 750 of the donors called V segments functional above 56.7% productive rearrangements and segregating when the between-donor standard deviation exceeded 5%. To diagnose cytomegalovirus status from the catalog of TCR beta chain sequences, a statistical classification framework was built. In a later analysis, TCR nucleotide sequences were compared against IMGT/GENE-DB human TR gene sequences so that V and J genes could be assigned. The TCRdist pipeline was used in a later analysis to assign CDR3 sequences and most-parsimonious VDJ recombination scenarios. A later analysis defined each TCR beta chain by its CDR3 amino acid sequence plus V-gene family, and excluded reads lacking a unique V-gene family. To address suspected cross-contamination and a sequencing artifact, a later analysis removed under 600 highly shared, low-generation-probability nucleotide sequences. In a later analysis, a clonal expansion index for each public chain was calculated from normalized within-repertoire ranks of inferred template counts. In a later analysis, generation probabilities were computed using a VDJ recombination model fitted to out-of-frame rearrangements, and the results were checked against IGoR. Hypergeometric tests were used in a later analysis to score TCR-TCR, TCR-HLA and TCR-CMV co-occurrence, with a repertoire-size bias correction applied to the TCR pairs. False discovery rates were estimated in a later analysis by permuting HLA or CMV assignments 20 times. A later analysis grouped co-occurring TCRs with DBSCAN, adding TCRdist sequence similarity when clustering within HLA-allele-positive subsets. For co-occurrence clustering, repertoires with fewer than 30,000 or more than 120,000 public chains were excluded, along with four to six repertoires with anomalous nucleotide sharing. This immuneACCESS table, as held by TCRdb, lists in-frame sequences with V and J called but not all clones. Of the missing ones, under half trace to an unresolved V gene in checked studies; the others have no known cause. Clonal size and the V and J genes are those of that table, whereas D and trimming came from the DNA. The sample table lists about 120,000 clones, more than 60% of them with a count of one. Less than 12% of the sample goes to the ten largest clones.

Sequencing input: PBMCs. This sequence uses TRBV9 and TRBJ2-7; 9 nucleotides in the junction match TRBD2. The source is a man in his forties in good health and CMV-seropositive. The CDR3 is CASSDYGVAGVQYF. DNA sequence: TGTGCCAGCAGCGATTACGGAGTAGCGGGAGTGCAGTACTTC.